These T cell receptor beta chains were read from a single sample in a study of cytomegalovirus exposure and HLA in healthy donors. Produced via immunoSEQ multiplex PCR; TCRdb's table is partial and in-frame only. The sample includes approximately 210,000 clones, 81% of them seen just once. Material for sequencing was PBMCs. These receptors were collected from a man younger than 35 in good health and CMV-seronegative. Both conserved end residues are part of each CDR3. D genes are given only for firm matches. Clone size appears in some rows only: once, few, many, or a class for an expanded clone.

J | V | size | D | DNA | CDR3
TRBJ2-7 | TRBV6-4 | once | NA | TGTGCCAGCAGGAACCTGACGGAGCTCCCCTACGAGCAGTACTTC | CASRNLTELPYEQYF
TRBJ2-3 | TRBV15 | NA | TRBD1 | TGTGCCACCAGCAGACCGGGACAGGGGGCGTCTCAGAAGCAGTATTTT | CATSRPGQGASQKQYF
TRBJ2-5 | TRBV7-9 | NA | NA | TGTGCCAGCCAGGCCGGAGAGACCCAGTACTTC | CASQAGETQYF
TRBJ1-2 | TRBV10-3 | NA | NA | TGTGCCATCAGTGAAGAGGGAGGCGATAGCTATGGCTACACCTTC | CAISEEGGDSYGYTF
TRBJ2-6 | TRBV19 | NA | TRBD1 | TGTGCCAGTAGTATTACGGGACAGGGCTCTGGGGCCAACGTCCTGACTTTC | CASSITGQGSGANVLTF
TRBJ2-5 | TRBV5-4 | NA | NA | TGTGCCAGCAGCTTGGGACTAGTCCAAGAGACCCAGTACTTC | CASSLGLVQETQYF
TRBJ2-5 | TRBV4-3 | NA | TRBD2 | TGCGCCAGCAGCCAACGCGGGGGCCAAGAGACCCAGTACTTC | CASSQRGGQETQYF
TRBJ1-4 | TRBV5-1 | NA | NA | TGCGCCAGCAGCTTGACAGGTGCAACTAATGAAAAACTGTTTTTT | CASSLTGATNEKLFF
TRBJ1-3 | TRBV5-4 | NA | TRBD1 | TGTGCCAGCAGCCTTGCAGGGGGCGGTGGAAACACCATATATTTT | CASSLAGGGGNTIYF
TRBJ2-7 | TRBV6-6 | NA | TRBD2 | TGTGCCAGCACCGCCTCTGGACTAGCGGGCTCCTACGAGCAGTACTTC | CASTASGLAGSYEQYF
TRBJ2-3 | TRBV9 | NA | TRBD2 | TGTGCCAGCAGCGCTGGGACTAGCGGGACTCTGACAGATACGCAGTATTTT | CASSAGTSGTLTDTQYF
TRBJ2-7 | TRBV27 | NA | TRBD1 | TGTGCCAGCAGGATGACCGGGACAGACCCCTACGAGCAGTACTTC | CASRMTGTDPYEQYF
TRBJ2-4 | TRBV19 | NA | NA | TGTGCCAGTAGTATCACCAGGGAACCCTACATTCAGTACTTC | CASSITREPYIQYF
TRBJ2-3 | TRBV6-6 | NA | TRBD2 | TGTGCCAGCAGTGTAACCGGGACTGCGGGGGGGGATACGCAGTATTTT | CASSVTGTAGGDTQYF
TRBJ2-5 | TRBV5-1 | NA | TRBD2 | TGCGCCAGCAGCTTGGCCCGGGGGGGGGAAGAGACCCAGTACTTC | CASSLARGGEETQYF
TRBJ2-7 | TRBV9 | NA | NA | TGTGCCAGCAGCGTAGAGGTTCAGGGTTACGAGCAGTACTTC | CASSVEVQGYEQYF
TRBJ1-4 | TRBV9 | NA | TRBD1 | TGTGCCAGCAGTCAGGGGGCAGGCAATGAAAAACTGTTTTTT | CASSQGAGNEKLFF
TRBJ2-3 | TRBV4-2 | NA | TRBD2 | TGTGCCAGCAGCCAAACGCAGACTAGCGGGAGGGCCTCACATTTAGATACGCAGTATTTT | CASSQTQTSGRASHLDTQYF
TRBJ1-2 | TRBV5-1 | NA | NA | TGCGCCACCAAGGGGGTCAGATCCTATGGCTACACCTTC | CATKGVRSYGYTF
TRBJ2-3 | TRBV30 | NA | NA | TGTGCCTGGAGTAGGAAAGCGACTAGCACAGATACGCAGTATTTT | CAWSRKATSTDTQYF
TRBJ2-5 | TRBV4-3 | NA | TRBD1 | TGCGCCAGCAGCCAAGATTCGGGGACAGGGGAGGTGACCCAGTACTTC | CASSQDSGTGEVTQYF
TRBJ1-4 | TRBV2 | NA | TRBD1 | TGTGCCAGCAGTGGCAGGGGGGAAACTAATGAAAAACTGTTTTTT | CASSGRGETNEKLFF
TRBJ2-7 | TRBV18 | NA | TRBD1 | TGTGCCAGCTCACCAAGACAGGGCCCCAACGAGCAGTACTTC | CASSPRQGPNEQYF
TRBJ2-3 | TRBV5-1 | NA | TRBD1 | TGCGCCAGCAGTATTCGACAGGGAACAGATACGCAGTATTTT | CASSIRQGTDTQYF